The TCR beta chain under discussion was sequenced for a study of cytomegalovirus exposure and HLA in healthy donors. The CDR3 runs to 16 residues. With 6 bases clipped from V and 0 bases from J, the junction kept 8 bases outside the gene matches. CDR1 MDHEN and CDR2 SYDVKM come from the germline V gene. The PCR made use of 60 Vbeta and 13 Jbeta primers. Clones were read by immunoSEQ multiplex PCR, and TCRdb kept only the in-frame ones, dropping some. The table shows 150,000 to 160,000 clones, with over 65% occurring only once. The TCR originated in a man in his thirties or forties in good health and CMV-seronegative. The rearrangement uses TRBV28 and TRBJ2-7; the match to TRBD1 covers 10 bases. Sequenced sample: PBMCs. CDR3 sequence (DNA): TGTGCCAGCAGACCGACAGGGGGCCCGAGCTCCTACGAGCAGTACTTC. Its translation: CASRPTGGPSSYEQYF.